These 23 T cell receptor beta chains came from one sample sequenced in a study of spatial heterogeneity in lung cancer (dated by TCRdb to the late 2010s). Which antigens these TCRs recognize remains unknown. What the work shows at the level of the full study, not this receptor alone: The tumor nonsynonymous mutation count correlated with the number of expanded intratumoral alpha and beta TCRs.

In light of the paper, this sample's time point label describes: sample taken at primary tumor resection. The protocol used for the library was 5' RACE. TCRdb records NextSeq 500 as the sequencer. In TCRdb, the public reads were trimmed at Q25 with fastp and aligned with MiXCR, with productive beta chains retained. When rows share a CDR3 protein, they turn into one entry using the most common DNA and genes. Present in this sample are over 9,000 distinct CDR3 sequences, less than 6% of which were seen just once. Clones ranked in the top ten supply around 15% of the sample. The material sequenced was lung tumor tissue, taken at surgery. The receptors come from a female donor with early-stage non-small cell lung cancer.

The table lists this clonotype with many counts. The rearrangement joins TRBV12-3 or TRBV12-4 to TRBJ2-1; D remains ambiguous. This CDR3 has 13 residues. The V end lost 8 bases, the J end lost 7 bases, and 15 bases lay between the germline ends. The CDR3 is CASRRDLVNEQFF. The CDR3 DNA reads TGTGCCAGCCGAAGAGATTTGGTTAATGAGCAGTTCTTC.

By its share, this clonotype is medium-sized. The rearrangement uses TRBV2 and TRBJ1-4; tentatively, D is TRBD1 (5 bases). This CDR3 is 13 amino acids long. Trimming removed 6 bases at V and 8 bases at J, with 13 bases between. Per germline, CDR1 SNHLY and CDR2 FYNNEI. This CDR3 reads CASSGTWGEKLFF. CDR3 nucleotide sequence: TGTGCCAGCAGCGGGACGTGGGGGGAAAAACTGTTTTTT.

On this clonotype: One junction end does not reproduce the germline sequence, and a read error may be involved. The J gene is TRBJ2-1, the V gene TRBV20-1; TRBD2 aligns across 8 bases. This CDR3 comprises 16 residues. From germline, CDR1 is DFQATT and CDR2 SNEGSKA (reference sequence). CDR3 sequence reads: CSAWSFSGISHNEQFF. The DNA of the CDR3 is TGCAGTGCTTGGAGTTTTAGCGGGATCTCCCACAATGAGCAGTTCTTC.

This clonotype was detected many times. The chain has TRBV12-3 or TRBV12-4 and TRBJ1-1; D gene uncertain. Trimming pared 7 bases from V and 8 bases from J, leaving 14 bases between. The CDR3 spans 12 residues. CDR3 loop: CASTQHGGEAFF. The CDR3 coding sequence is TGTGCCAGCACCCAGCATGGCGGAGAAGCTTTCTTT.

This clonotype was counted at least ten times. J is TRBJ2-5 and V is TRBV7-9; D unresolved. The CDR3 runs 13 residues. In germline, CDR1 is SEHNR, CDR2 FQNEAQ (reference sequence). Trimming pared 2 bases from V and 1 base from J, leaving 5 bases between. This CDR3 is CASSLNSQETQYF. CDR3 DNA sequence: TGTGCCAGCAGCTTAAACAGCCAAGAGACCCAGTACTTC.

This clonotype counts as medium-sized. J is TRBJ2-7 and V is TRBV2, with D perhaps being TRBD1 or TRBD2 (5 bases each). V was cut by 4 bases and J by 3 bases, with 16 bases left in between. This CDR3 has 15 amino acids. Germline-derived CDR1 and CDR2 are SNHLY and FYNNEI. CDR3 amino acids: CASSVSGQGFYEQYF. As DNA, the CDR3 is TGTGCCAGCAGTGTGTCGGGGCAGGGTTTCTACGAGCAGTACTTC.

CDR3 DNA sequence: TGTGCCAGCAGTCCTTTGGCCCACCAAGAGACCCAGTACTTC. Translating gives CASSPLAHQETQYF. This chain joins TRBV12-3 or TRBV12-4 and TRBJ2-5; no clear D gene. The germline V and J ends were trimmed by 5 bases and 0 bases, with 10 bases remaining between them. This CDR3 comprises 14 residues.

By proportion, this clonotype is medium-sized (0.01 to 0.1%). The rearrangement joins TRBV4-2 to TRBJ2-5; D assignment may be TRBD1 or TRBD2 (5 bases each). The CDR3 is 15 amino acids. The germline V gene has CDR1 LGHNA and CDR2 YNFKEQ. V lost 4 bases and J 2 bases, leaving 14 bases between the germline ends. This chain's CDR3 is CASSRGRDGQETQYF. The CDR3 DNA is TGTGCCAGCAGCCGAGGTCGGGACGGGCAAGAGACCCAGTACTTC.

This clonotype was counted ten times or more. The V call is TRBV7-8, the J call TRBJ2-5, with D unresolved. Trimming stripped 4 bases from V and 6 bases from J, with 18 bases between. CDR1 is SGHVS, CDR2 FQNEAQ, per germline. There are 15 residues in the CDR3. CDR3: CASSSSPGTGKTQYF. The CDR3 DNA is TGTGCCAGCAGCTCGTCGCCTGGAACTGGGAAGACCCAGTACTTC. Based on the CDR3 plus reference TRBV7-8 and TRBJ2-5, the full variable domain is GAGVSQSPRYKVAKRGQDVALRCDPISGHVSLFWYQQALGQGPEFLTYFQNEAQLDKSGLPSDRFFAERPEGSVSTLKIQRTQQEDSAVYLCASSSSPGTGKTQYFGPGTRLLVL.

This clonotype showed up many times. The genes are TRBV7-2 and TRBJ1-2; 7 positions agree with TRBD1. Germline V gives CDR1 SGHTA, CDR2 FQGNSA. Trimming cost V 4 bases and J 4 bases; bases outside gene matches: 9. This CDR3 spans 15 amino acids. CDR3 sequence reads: CASSSPDRVSYGYTF. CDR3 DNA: TGTGCCAGCAGCTCTCCCGACAGGGTTTCCTATGGCTACACCTTC.

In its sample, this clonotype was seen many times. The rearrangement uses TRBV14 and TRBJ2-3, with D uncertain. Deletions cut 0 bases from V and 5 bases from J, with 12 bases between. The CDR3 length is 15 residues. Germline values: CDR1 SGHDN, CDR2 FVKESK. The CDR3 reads CASSQDMARGDTQYF. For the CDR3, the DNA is TGTGCCAGCAGCCAAGATATGGCTAGAGGAGATACGCAGTATTTT.

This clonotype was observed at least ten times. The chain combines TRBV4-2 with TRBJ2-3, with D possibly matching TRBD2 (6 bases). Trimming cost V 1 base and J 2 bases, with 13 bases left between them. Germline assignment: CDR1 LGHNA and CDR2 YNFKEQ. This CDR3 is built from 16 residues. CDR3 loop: CASSQGQAGSTDTQYF. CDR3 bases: TGTGCCAGCAGCCAAGGTCAGGCGGGATCCACAGATACGCAGTATTTT.

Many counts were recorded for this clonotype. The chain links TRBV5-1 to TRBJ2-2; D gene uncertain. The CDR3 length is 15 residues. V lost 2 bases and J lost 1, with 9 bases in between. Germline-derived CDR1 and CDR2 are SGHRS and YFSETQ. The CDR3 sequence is CASSFDPQNTGELFF. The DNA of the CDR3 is TGCGCCAGCAGCTTTGACCCGCAGAACACCGGGGAGCTGTTTTTT.

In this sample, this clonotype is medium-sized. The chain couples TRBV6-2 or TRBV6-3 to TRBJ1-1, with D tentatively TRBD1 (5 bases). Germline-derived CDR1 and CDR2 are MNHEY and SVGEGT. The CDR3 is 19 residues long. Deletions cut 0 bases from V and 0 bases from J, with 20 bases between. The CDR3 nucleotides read TGTGCCAGCAGTTACTCGAGAATGTCAGGGTTGAGCCTGAACACTGAAGCTTTCTTT. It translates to CASSYSRMSGLSLNTEAFF.

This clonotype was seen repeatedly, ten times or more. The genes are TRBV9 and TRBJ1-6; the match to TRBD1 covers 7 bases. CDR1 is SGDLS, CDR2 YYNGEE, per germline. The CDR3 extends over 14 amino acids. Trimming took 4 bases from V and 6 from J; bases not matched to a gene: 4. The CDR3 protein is CASSSQGGNSPLHF. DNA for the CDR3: TGTGCCAGCAGCTCCCAGGGGGGTAATTCACCCCTCCACTTT.

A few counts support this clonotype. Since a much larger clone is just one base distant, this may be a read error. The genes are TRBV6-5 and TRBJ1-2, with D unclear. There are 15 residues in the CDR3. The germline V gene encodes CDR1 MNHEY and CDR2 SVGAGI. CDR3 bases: TGTGCCAGCAGCCGATCCGGACTGTACGATTATGGCTACAACTTC. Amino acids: CASSRSGLYDYGYNF.

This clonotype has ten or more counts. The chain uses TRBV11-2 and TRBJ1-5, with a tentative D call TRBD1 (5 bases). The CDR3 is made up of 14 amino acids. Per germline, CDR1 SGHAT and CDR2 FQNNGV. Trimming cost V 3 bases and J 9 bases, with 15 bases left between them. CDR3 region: CASSLSTGSRPQHF. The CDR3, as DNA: TGTGCCAGCAGCTTGTCAACAGGCTCGCGGCCCCAGCATTTT.

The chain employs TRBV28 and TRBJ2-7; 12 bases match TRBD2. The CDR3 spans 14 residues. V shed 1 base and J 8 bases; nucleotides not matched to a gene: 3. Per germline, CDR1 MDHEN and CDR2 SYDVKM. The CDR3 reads CASSLSLAGGQQYF. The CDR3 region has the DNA TGTGCCAGCAGTTTATCGCTAGCGGGAGGGCAGCAGTACTTC.

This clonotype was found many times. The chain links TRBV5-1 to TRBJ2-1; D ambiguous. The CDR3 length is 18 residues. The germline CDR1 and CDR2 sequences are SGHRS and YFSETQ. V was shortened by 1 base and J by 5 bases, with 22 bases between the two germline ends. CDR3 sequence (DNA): TGCGCCAGCAGCTTGTTGTCCGGTGGATATCTTACGGACAATGAGCAGTTCTTC. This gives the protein CASSLLSGGYLTDNEQFF. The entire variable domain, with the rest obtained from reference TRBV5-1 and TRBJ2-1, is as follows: KAGVTQTPRYLIKTRGQQVTLSCSPISGHRSVSWYQQTPGQGLQFLFEYFSETQRNKGNFPGRFSGRQFSNSRSEMNVSTLELGDSALYLCASSLLSGGYLTDNEQFFGPGTRLTVL.

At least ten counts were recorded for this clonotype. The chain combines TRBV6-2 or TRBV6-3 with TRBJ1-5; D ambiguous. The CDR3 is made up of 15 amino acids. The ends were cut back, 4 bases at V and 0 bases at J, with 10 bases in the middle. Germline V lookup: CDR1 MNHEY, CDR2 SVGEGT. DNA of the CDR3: TGTGCCAGCAGTTCAATGCGGGTTAGCAATCAGCCCCAGCATTTT. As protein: CASSSMRVSNQPQHF.

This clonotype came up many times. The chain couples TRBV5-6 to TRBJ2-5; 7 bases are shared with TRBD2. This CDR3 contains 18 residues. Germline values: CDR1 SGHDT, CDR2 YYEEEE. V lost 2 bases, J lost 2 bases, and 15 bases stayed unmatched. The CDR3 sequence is CASSFLCLSWTRQETQYF. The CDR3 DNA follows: TGTGCCAGCAGCTTCCTGTGCCTAAGTTGGACTAGACAAGAGACCCAGTACTTC.

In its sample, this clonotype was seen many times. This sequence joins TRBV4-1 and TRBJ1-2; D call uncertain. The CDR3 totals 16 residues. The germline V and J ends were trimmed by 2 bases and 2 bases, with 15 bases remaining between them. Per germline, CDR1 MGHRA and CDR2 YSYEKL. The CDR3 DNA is TGCGCCAGCAGCCAAACCGGAGGCCGATCCAACTATGGCTACACCTTC. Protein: CASSQTGGRSNYGYTF.

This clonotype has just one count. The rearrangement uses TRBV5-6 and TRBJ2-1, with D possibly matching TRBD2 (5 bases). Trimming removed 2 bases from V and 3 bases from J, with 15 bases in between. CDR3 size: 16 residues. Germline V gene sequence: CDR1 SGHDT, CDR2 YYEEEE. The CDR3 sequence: CASSFPGAGGYNEQFF. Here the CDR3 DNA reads TGTGCCAGCAGCTTCCCCGGCGCAGGAGGCTACAATGAGCAGTTCTTC.